One sample yielded the 24 T cell receptor beta chains listed below, sequenced in a study of response to subunit inactivated influenza vaccine. Each CDR3 protein gets one entry after TCRdb re-called the RT-PCR reads with MiXCR. The table shows 500,000 to 550,000 distinct CDR3 sequences, with around 21% occurring only once. Another study also made use of these data, one on T cells expressing NK-cell markers. This second study notes: Beta-chain TCR cDNA was generated via 5'RACE template switching with UMIs.

Sequences were derived from CD4+ T cells sorted from PBMCs, sampled approximately 12 days after vaccination. The receptors derive from a man aged 45-65 years who received an inactivated influenza vaccine.

In its sample, this clonotype was seen a few times. The rearrangement joins TRBV24-1 to TRBJ2-3; 8 bases agree with TRBD2. The CDR3 loop spans 14 amino acids. Unmatched junction bases numbered 4, after V lost 3 bases and J lost 6 bases. Germline assignment: CDR1 KGHDR and CDR2 SFDVKD. The CDR3 reads CATSDPGGMDTQYF. The CDR3 DNA reads TGTGCCACCAGTGATCCGGGGGGGATGGATACGCAGTATTTT.

The chain uses TRBV7-8 and TRBJ2-1, with TRBD2 matching over 7 bases. The CDR3 is 17 residues long. The germline V gene has CDR1 SGHVS and CDR2 FQNEAQ. The J segment lost 0 bases and the V segment lost 2 bases, leaving 7 bases of the junction unmatched. CDR3 coding DNA: TGTGCCAGCAGCTTAACCAATCGCGGGGGCTCCTACAATGAGCAGTTCTTC. Amino acid sequence: CASSLTNRGGSYNEQFF.

V usage is TRBV7-6 and J usage is TRBJ2-7; TRBD2 is a possible D gene (5 bases). The germline V and J ends were trimmed by 4 bases and 0 bases, with 13 bases remaining between them. This CDR3 spans 15 amino acids. CDR1 SGHVS and CDR2 FNYEAQ come from the germline V gene. The CDR3 DNA follows: TGTGCCAGCAGCTCCAACGCGGGTAGCTCCTACGAGCAGTACTTC. Encoded protein: CASSSNAGSSYEQYF.

The chain links TRBV5-6 to TRBJ2-2; the D gene is possibly TRBD2 (7 bases). There are 16 residues in the CDR3. Trimming left V 4 bases short and J 4 bases short, with 17 bases between. Germline CDR1 is SGHDT and CDR2 is YYEEEE. CDR3 amino acids: CASSAYWGGSTGELFF. CDR3 DNA: TGTGCCAGCAGCGCCTACTGGGGGGGCAGCACCGGGGAGCTGTTTTTT.

This clonotype was seen only a few times. The rearrangement joins TRBV5-6 to TRBJ1-2; D call uncertain. Deletions cut 2 bases from V and 4 bases from J, with 18 bases between. The CDR3 consists of 16 residues. Germline V CDR1 and CDR2: SGHDT, YYEEEE. The CDR3 nucleotides read TGTGCCAGCAGCTTCGGTAGGGCGCGGGGATCCTATGGCTACACCTTC. As protein: CASSFGRARGSYGYTF.

A few counts support this clonotype. This rearrangement joins TRBV7-7 to TRBJ1-4; TRBD1 aligns across 8 bases. There are 13 residues in the CDR3. Losses at the gene ends were 5 bases for V and 7 bases for J; bases not matched to a gene: 3. The germline CDR1 and CDR2 sequences are SSHAT and FNYEAQ (reference sequence). CDR3 sequence reads: CASSRDRTEKLFF. CDR3 bases: TGTGCCAGCAGCCGGGACAGGACTGAAAAACTGTTTTTT.

The J gene is TRBJ2-3, the V gene TRBV20-1; D remains ambiguous. The CDR3 contains 13 residues. V was trimmed by 3 bases and J by 0 bases, leaving 7 bases between them. Germline V gene data show CDR1 as DFQATT and CDR2 as SNEGSKA (reference sequence). The CDR3 region has the DNA TGCAGTGCTAGGAGCCCTAGCACAGATACGCAGTATTTT. Translating gives CSARSPSTDTQYF.

This clonotype was recorded many times. This chain links TRBV14 with TRBJ1-1; D remains ambiguous. CDR3 length: 12 amino acids. The V end lost 0 bases, the J end lost 10 bases, and 9 bases lay between the germline ends. Germline CDR1 reads SGHDN; CDR2 reads FVKESK. CDR3: CASSQDRIGAFF. CDR3 sequence (DNA): TGTGCCAGCAGCCAAGATAGGATAGGAGCTTTCTTT.

This clonotype has just a few counts. The chain recombines TRBV20-1 with TRBJ2-7; D gene unclear. Germline CDR1 and CDR2: DFQATT and SNEGSKA (reference sequence). The CDR3 consists of 14 residues. V was trimmed by 3 bases and J by 2 bases, leaving 14 bases between them. The CDR3 is CSARTSVVPYEQYF. In nucleotides, the CDR3 is TGCAGTGCTAGGACTTCTGTGGTCCCCTACGAGCAGTACTTC.

The CDR3 bases are TGTGCCAGCAGCCCGGGGACAGTAGGACATAGCAATCAGCCCCAGCATTTT. Amino acids: CASSPGTVGHSNQPQHF. The rearrangement links TRBV5-5 to TRBJ1-5, with 7 bases aligning to TRBD1. With V trimmed by 4 bases and J by 0 bases, 10 bases remained unmatched. The length of the CDR3 is 17 residues. The germline gives CDR1 SGHKS, CDR2 YYEKEE (reference sequence). Supplemented by reference TRBV5-5 and TRBJ1-5, the full variable domain reads DAGVTQSPTHLIKTRGQQVTLRCSPISGHKSVSWYQQVLGQGPQFIFQYYEKEERGRGNFPDRFSARQFPNYSSELNVNALLLGDSALYLCASSPGTVGHSNQPQHFGDGTRLSIL.

The genes are TRBV6-2 or TRBV6-3 and TRBJ2-1, with 9 bases aligning to TRBD2. Per the germline V gene, CDR1 is MNHEY and CDR2 is SVGEGT. The CDR3 is made up of 18 amino acids. With 7 bases clipped from V and 2 bases from J, the junction kept 15 bases outside the gene matches. The CDR3 coding sequence is TGTGCCAGCACGGGGCAGCGGGGGGCCGTCCTCACCTACAATGAGCAGTTCTTC. Protein sequence: CASTGQRGAVLTYNEQFF.

The table lists this clonotype with a few counts. This chain joins TRBV29-1 and TRBJ2-1, with D possibly being TRBD2 (5 bases). V lost 7 bases and J 4 bases, leaving 17 bases between the germline ends. Germline V lookup: CDR1 SQVTM, CDR2 ANQGSEA. The CDR3 has 14 amino acids. The CDR3, as DNA: TGCAGCGGGAGGTACGGGGTCTTTTACAATGAGCAGTTCTTC. This gives the protein CSGRYGVFYNEQFF.

In its sample, this clonotype was seen a few times. The rearrangement joins TRBV2 to TRBJ2-5; D possibly uses TRBD1 or TRBD2 (5 bases each). The CDR3 is 12 amino acids. CDR1 is SNHLY, CDR2 FYNNEI, per germline. V lost 6 bases and J 5 bases, leaving 10 bases between the germline ends. The CDR3 protein is CASRVGTETQYF. The CDR3, as DNA: TGTGCCAGCAGGGTAGGGACGGAGACCCAGTACTTC.

This clonotype was counted between two and nine times. The chain links TRBV12-3 or TRBV12-4 to TRBJ2-2; 8 nucleotides align to TRBD1. The CDR3 runs 15 residues. Losses at the gene ends were 7 bases for V and 7 bases for J; bases not matched to a gene: 11. The CDR3 bases are TGTGCCAGCACCTGGGGGCAGGGGGCTGGCGGGGAGCTGTTTTTT. Protein product: CASTWGQGAGGELFF.

This clonotype was observed a handful of times. The chain employs TRBV20-1 and TRBJ2-3; 11 bases align to TRBD1. Trimming at V came to 2 bases and at J to 5 bases, leaving 6 bases not matched to a gene. This CDR3 has 15 amino acids. Germline assignment: CDR1 DFQATT and CDR2 SNEGSKA (reference sequence). Here the CDR3 DNA reads TGCAGTGCTAGAAGGACAGGGGGCGGCCTAGATACGCAGTATTTT. This codes for CSARRTGGGLDTQYF.

V gene TRBV7-3 combines with J gene TRBJ2-6, with D possibly being TRBD1 or TRBD2 (6 bases each). Per germline, CDR1 SGHTA and CDR2 FQGTGA. Trimming stripped 3 bases from V and 4 bases from J, with 16 bases between. The CDR3 is 17 amino acids. CDR3 protein: CASSLGAQGGGANVLTF. CDR3 in DNA: TGTGCCAGCAGCTTGGGGGCACAGGGAGGCGGGGCCAACGTCCTGACTTTC.

The CDR3 sequence: CASSEQGLSYNEQFF. CDR3 DNA sequence: TGTGCCAGCAGTGAACAGGGCCTCTCCTACAATGAGCAGTTCTTC. The chain combines TRBV25-1 with TRBJ2-1; D is perhaps TRBD1 (5 bases). Germline V gene data show CDR1 as MGHDK and CDR2 as SYGVNS. The length of the CDR3 is 15 residues. Trimming removed 2 bases from V and 0 bases from J, with 8 bases in between.

V gene TRBV21-1 combines with J gene TRBJ1-2. TRBV21-1 is a pseudogene segment. The CDR3 consists of 14 residues. CDR3 loop: CASSNAPANYGYTF. The CDR3 nucleotides read TGTGCCAGCAGCAATGCGCCCGCCAACTATGGCTACACCTTC.

The genes are TRBV4-2 and TRBJ1-4; tentatively, D is TRBD1 (5 bases). Germline assignment: CDR1 LGHNA and CDR2 YNFKEQ. V dropped 4 bases and J dropped 7 bases, with 16 bases sitting between them. CDR3 length: 15 residues. CDR3 sequence: CASSPSGRRAEKLFF. As DNA, the CDR3 is TGTGCCAGCAGCCCGTCGGGACGGCGCGCTGAAAAACTGTTTTTT.

The chain couples TRBV14 to TRBJ1-5; no clear D. The CDR3 is 17 residues long. V was cut by 0 bases and J by 1 base, with 13 bases left in between. Germline V gene sequence: CDR1 SGHDN, CDR2 FVKESK. This chain's CDR3 is CASSQERHLNSNQPQHF. For the CDR3, the DNA is TGTGCCAGCAGCCAAGAGAGACACCTAAACAGCAATCAGCCCCAGCATTTT.

This clonotype was seen more than once but under ten times. This chain joins TRBV9 and TRBJ2-1, with D hard to call. The CDR3 spans 15 residues. V was clipped by 0 bases and J by 4 bases, with 11 bases between them. Germline CDR1 SGDLS, CDR2 YYNGEE. The CDR3 sequence: CASSVGVGGYNEQFF. Written as DNA, the CDR3 is TGTGCCAGCAGCGTAGGGGTCGGTGGATACAATGAGCAGTTCTTC. Complete variable domain (other parts from reference TRBV9 and TRBJ2-1): DSGVTQTPKHLITATGQRVTLRCSPRSGDLSVYWYQQSLDQGLQFLIQYYNGEERAKGNILERFSAQQFPDLHSELNLSSLELGDSALYFCASSVGVGGYNEQFFGPGTRLTVL.

The V call is TRBV6-2 or TRBV6-3, the J call TRBJ2-5; 8 nucleotides match TRBD2. V shed 7 bases and J 3 bases; nucleotides not matched to a gene: 4. Germline-derived CDR1 and CDR2 are MNHEY and SVGEGT. The CDR3 contains 13 residues. CDR3 amino acids: CASNPTSEETQYF. CDR3 sequence (DNA): TGTGCCAGCAATCCGACTAGCGAAGAGACCCAGTACTTC.

V gene TRBV20-1 combines with J gene TRBJ2-5; D may match TRBD1 or TRBD2 (5 bases each). This CDR3 contains 15 residues. Germline-derived CDR1 and CDR2 are DFQATT and SNEGSKA (reference sequence). Trimming cost V 6 bases and J 2 bases, with 19 bases left between them. The CDR3 here is CSATRHGTLQETQYF. CDR3 nucleotide sequence: TGCAGTGCCACACGTCACGGGACCCTACAAGAGACCCAGTACTTC.

This chain joins TRBV20-1 and TRBJ2-7; 10 nucleotides line up with TRBD2. The V segment lost 2 bases and the J segment 3 bases; nucleotides outside the gene matches: 4. CDR1 is DFQATT and CDR2 is SNEGSKA in the germline V gene (reference sequence). This CDR3 region has 14 residues. CDR3: CSARSLAGGYEQYF. CDR3 coding DNA: TGCAGTGCTAGATCCTTAGCGGGAGGCTACGAGCAGTACTTC.